This T cell receptor beta chain comes out of a study of regulatory T cells in long-lasting Graves disease. The time point denotes: newly diagnosed GD, antithyroid drugs for less than 3 months. TCR sequences were obtained from RNA taken from PBMCs. According to the study, TCR beta libraries were built with iRepertoire HTBI primers and CDR3-region Arm-PCR. MiXCR, applied by TCRdb to the multiplex PCR reads, yields one record per CDR3 protein. Of under 250,000 distinct CDR3 sequences in the sample, around 21% were seen once. Of note for this clonotype: A much larger clone is a single base away; this may be a read error.

This clonotype was obtained from a female donor with Graves disease. The material sequenced was peripheral blood mononuclear cells (PBMCs), taken at new diagnosis, from a patient treated with antithyroid drugs.

The CDR3 DNA follows: TGTGCCAGCAGCTTAGAACAGGGGACCGGGGAGCTGTTTTTT. Its protein product is CASSLEQGTGELFF. This rearrangement joins TRBV7-2 to TRBJ2-2, with 7 positions matching TRBD1. The trim removed 1 base at V and 5 bases at J, leaving 1 base unmatched. This CDR3 is built from 14 residues. CDR1 is SGHTA, CDR2 FQGNSA, per germline.